The source of this T cell receptor beta chain is a study of identical twins. Healthy Caucasian donors formed the entire cohort. Between the trimmed V and J ends, which lost 0 bases and 1 base, there was a span of 7 bases. Germline values: CDR1 MGHRA, CDR2 YSYEKL. The CDR3 length is 14 residues. MiXCR, run by TCRdb on the 5' RACE reads, gives a single entry per CDR3 protein. In the table there are about 250,000 distinct CDR3 sequences, about 8.3% of which are singletons. In addition, the sample was reused for a study of yellow fever vaccine responses in identical twins.

The clonotype originates from a woman under 30 in good health. The chain employs TRBV4-1 and TRBJ2-7; a weak D match, TRBD1 (5 bases). Specimen: CD8+ T cells sorted from blood. The CDR3 sequence: CASSQDQGSYEQYF. The CDR3, as DNA: TGCGCCAGCAGCCAAGACCAGGGTTCCTACGAGCAGTACTTC.